The 9 T cell receptor beta chains below were found in one sample sequenced in a study of graft-versus-host responses after intestinal transplantation. Antigens of these TCRs are unknown. Profiled with immunoSEQ multiplex PCR; TCRdb holds only in-frame clones, not every one. The table shows fewer than 120,000 clones, with 90% to 95% occurring only once. The specimen comprised unstimulated CD8+ T cells sorted from spleen or lymph node cells, sampled before intestinal transplant. These receptors all stem from a human donor who received an intestinal transplant.

This chain links TRBV19 with TRBJ2-7; D is possibly TRBD1 or TRBD2 (6 bases each). This CDR3 region has 16 residues. Per germline, CDR1 LNHDA and CDR2 SQIVND (reference sequence). With 3 bases removed from V and 4 bases from J, the gap between germline ends came to 19 bases. In nucleotides, the CDR3 is TGTGCCAGTAGTATCTTCGGCGGAGGGGGGATATACGAGCAGTACTTC. Translating gives CASSIFGGGGIYEQYF.

This sequence joins TRBV6-1 and TRBJ2-3, with 13 bases matching TRBD2. Trimming at V came to 3 bases and at J to 2 bases, leaving 2 bases not matched to a gene. Germline CDR1 and CDR2: MNHNS and SASEGT. The CDR3 runs to 16 residues. The CDR3 sequence: CASSDGLAGDTDTQYF. CDR3 in DNA: TGTGCCAGCAGTGATGGACTAGCGGGGGACACAGATACGCAGTATTTT.

The chain couples TRBV9 to TRBJ2-3; perhaps TRBD2 as D (6 bases). CDR1 is SGDLS, CDR2 YYNGEE, per germline. The CDR3 runs to 16 residues. V dropped 4 bases and J dropped 1 base, with 16 bases sitting between them. The CDR3 nucleotides are TGTGCCAGCAGCCCTTGGGTAGCGGACCGCACAGATACGCAGTATTTT. This encodes CASSPWVADRTDTQYF.

The chain is built from TRBV27 and TRBJ2-4; D is uncertain. V was trimmed by 8 bases and J by 1 base, leaving 6 bases between them. The CDR3 is 12 residues long. Germline values: CDR1 MNHEY, CDR2 SMNVEV (reference sequence). The CDR3 spells CASGGAKNIQYF. For the CDR3, the DNA is TGTGCCAGCGGTGGGGCCAAAAACATTCAGTACTTC.

This rearrangement joins TRBV9 to TRBJ2-5, with 12 bases identical to TRBD2. The CDR3 runs to 15 residues. The junction had 2 bases not matched to a gene; V was cut back by 4 bases and J by 1 base. Germline V lookup: CDR1 SGDLS, CDR2 YYNGEE. The CDR3 loop is CASSLAGGFQETQYF. CDR3 bases: TGTGCCAGCAGCCTAGCGGGAGGGTTCCAAGAGACCCAGTACTTC.

The chain links TRBV6-5 to TRBJ1-5; D call uncertain. V lost 5 bases to trimming and J lost 5 bases, with 7 bases between them. CDR3 size: 12 residues. Germline values: CDR1 MNHEY, CDR2 SVGAGI. The CDR3 here is CASSTGDQPQHF. The CDR3 DNA is TGTGCCAGCAGTACCGGGGATCAGCCCCAGCATTTT.

This rearrangement joins TRBV2 to TRBJ2-7; D ambiguous. V was trimmed by 8 bases and J by 4 bases, leaving 15 bases between them. CDR1 and CDR2 (germline): SNHLY, FYNNEI. CDR3 size: 13 residues. As DNA, the CDR3 is TGTGCCAGCCGTGCATCTCCCTATTACGAGCAGTACTTC. Protein product: CASRASPYYEQYF.

The gene calls are TRBV2 and TRBJ1-1; possible D gene TRBD1, 6 bases. Per the germline V gene, CDR1 is SNHLY and CDR2 is FYNNEI. Trimming stripped 5 bases from V and 2 bases from J, with 12 bases between. The CDR3 is 14 amino acids. The CDR3 DNA sequence: TGTGCCAGCAGTCGCCGGGACACTAACACTGAAGCTTTCTTT. Translated, it gives CASSRRDTNTEAFF.

The J gene is TRBJ2-7, the V gene TRBV5-4; TRBD1 is a possible D gene (5 bases). The germline CDR1 and CDR2 sequences are SGHNT and YYREEE (reference sequence). V lost 5 bases, J lost 7 bases, and 16 bases lay in between. The CDR3 sequence is 13 residues long. CDR3 DNA sequence: TGTGCCAGCAGTTACGACAGTCGCCGGGAGCAGTACTTC. Translation: CASSYDSRREQYF.